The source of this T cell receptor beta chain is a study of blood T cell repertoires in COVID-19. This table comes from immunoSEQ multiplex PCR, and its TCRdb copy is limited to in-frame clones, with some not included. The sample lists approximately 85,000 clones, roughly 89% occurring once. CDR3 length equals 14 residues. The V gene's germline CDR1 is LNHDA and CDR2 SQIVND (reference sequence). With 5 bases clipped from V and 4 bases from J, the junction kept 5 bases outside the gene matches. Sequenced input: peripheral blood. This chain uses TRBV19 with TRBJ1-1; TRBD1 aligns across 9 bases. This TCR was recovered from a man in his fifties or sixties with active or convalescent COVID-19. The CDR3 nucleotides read TGTGCCAGTAGTGCGGGACAGGGCGGCACTGAAGCTTTCTTT. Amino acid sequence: CASSAGQGGTEAFF.